Presented here are 14 T cell receptor beta chains from one specimen sequenced in a study of cytomegalovirus exposure and HLA in healthy donors. PCR was performed using 60 Vbeta and 13 Jbeta primers. Repertoires were generated with immunoSEQ multiplex PCR, while TCRdb's copy carries only in-frame clones and drops some. The repertoire holds a few hundred thousand clones, with approximately 91% as singletons. The source material was PBMCs. The source of these receptors is a girl aged 2 to 10 in good health and CMV-seronegative.

This clone was seen a single time. The genes are TRBV6-4 and TRBJ1-1; 9 bases agree with TRBD1. The CDR3 contains 14 residues. Trimming removed 0 bases from V and 4 bases from J; junction bases left unmatched: 0. Germline lookup yields CDR1 MRHNA and CDR2 SNTAGT. This CDR3 reads CASSDSTGGTEAFF. In DNA form, the CDR3 reads TGTGCCAGCAGTGACTCGACAGGGGGCACTGAAGCTTTCTTT.

The rearrangement joins TRBV2 to TRBJ2-5, with 15 positions matching TRBD2. CDR1 and CDR2 from the germline V gene are SNHLY and FYNNEI. V gave up 6 bases and J gave up 4 bases; unmatched junction bases: 3. This CDR3 region has 15 residues. The CDR3 loop reads CASSKGLAGGETQYF. Here the CDR3 DNA reads TGTGCCAGCAGCAAGGGACTAGCGGGAGGAGAGACCCAGTACTTC.

The chain employs TRBV6-1 and TRBJ1-4; TRBD1 matches at 7 bases. Losses at the gene ends were 5 bases for V and 7 bases for J; bases not matched to a gene: 10. The germline V gene has CDR1 MNHNS and CDR2 SASEGT. The CDR3 runs to 15 residues. Here the CDR3 reads CASSHLTGFGEKLFF. The CDR3 coding sequence is TGTGCCAGCAGTCACCTGACAGGGTTCGGTGAAAAACTGTTTTTT.

This chain connects TRBV7-9 to TRBJ2-7; 7 bases line up with TRBD2. J gave up 0 bases and V 0 bases, and 5 bases lay outside the gene matches. CDR3 length equals 16 residues. Germline loops: CDR1 SEHNR, CDR2 FQNEAQ (reference sequence). CDR3 sequence: CASSLASGTNSYEQYF. The CDR3 bases are TGTGCCAGCAGCTTAGCGTCTGGGACTAACTCCTACGAGCAGTACTTC.

This chain uses TRBV5-6 with TRBJ2-1, with D perhaps TRBD2 (5 bases). This CDR3 is built from 13 residues. V lost 2 bases and J 6 bases, leaving 9 bases between the germline ends. Germline-derived CDR1 and CDR2 are SGHDT and YYEEEE. The CDR3 bases are TGTGCCAGCAGCTTACTAGTACCCAATGAGCAGTTCTTC. This codes for CASSLLVPNEQFF.

This sequence joins TRBV2 and TRBJ2-5; 7 bases agree with TRBD2. The CDR3 loop spans 13 amino acids. Germline assignment: CDR1 SNHLY and CDR2 FYNNEI. The ends lost 7 bases at V and 5 bases at J; junction bases unmatched: 7. CDR3 in amino acids: CASKSGREETQYF. The CDR3 bases are TGTGCCAGCAAATCGGGGAGGGAGGAGACCCAGTACTTC.

The chain employs TRBV6-1 and TRBJ1-1; 10 nucleotides line up with TRBD1. V trimming: 4 bases; J trimming: 7 bases; junction bases outside the gene matches: 6. This CDR3 contains 14 residues. The germline V gene has CDR1 MNHNS and CDR2 SASEGT. In nucleotides, the CDR3 is TGTGCCAGCAGTGGGAGACAGGGGGCGAATGAAGCTTTCTTT. The encoded protein is CASSGRQGANEAFF.

The rearrangement uses TRBV11-3 and TRBJ2-3; D might be TRBD2 (5 bases). Trimming took off 3 bases at V and 6 bases at J, with 10 bases between the two ends. The CDR3 contains 13 residues. Germline values: CDR1 SGHNT, CDR2 YENEEA. The CDR3 loop is CASSFSDGDTQYF. DNA for the CDR3: TGTGCCAGCAGCTTTAGCGACGGGGATACGCAGTATTTT.

This chain links TRBV6-1 with TRBJ1-1; 7 nucleotides line up with TRBD1. V trimming: 8 bases; J trimming: 4 bases; junction bases outside the gene matches: 7. The CDR3 covers 13 residues. Germline CDR1 is MNHNS and CDR2 is SASEGT. The CDR3 loop is CASYKGAGTEAFF. The CDR3 DNA sequence: TGTGCCAGCTATAAGGGGGCGGGCACTGAAGCTTTCTTT.

The chain joins TRBV27 to TRBJ2-3; D is perhaps TRBD2 (6 bases). V lost 3 bases and J lost 9, with 7 bases in between. The germline V gene encodes CDR1 MNHEY and CDR2 SMNVEV (reference sequence). The CDR3 sequence is 11 residues long. The CDR3 DNA is TGTGCCAGCAGTTTGGGGGGAACGCAGTATTTT. Residues: CASSLGGTQYF.

V and J are TRBV2 and TRBJ1-5, with D unresolved. In germline, CDR1 is SNHLY, CDR2 FYNNEI. CDR3 length: 13 amino acids. Trimming pared 2 bases from V and 4 bases from J, leaving 6 bases between. As DNA, the CDR3 is TGTGCCAGCAGTGAATTACGGAATCAGCCCCAGCATTTT. Amino acids: CASSELRNQPQHF.

The chain joins TRBV5-1 to TRBJ1-3; D perhaps matches TRBD1 (6 bases). Trimming stripped 3 bases from V and 0 bases from J, with 16 bases between. This CDR3 contains 17 residues. The germline CDR1 and CDR2 sequences are SGHRS and YFSETQ. The CDR3 reads CASSSSPGGHSGNTIYF. CDR3 sequence (DNA): TGCGCCAGCAGCTCAAGTCCGGGGGGCCACTCTGGAAACACCATATATTTT.

This clone showed up just once. The V gene is TRBV5-4, the J gene TRBJ2-2, with 10 positions matching TRBD2. The CDR3 consists of 16 residues. Germline V lookup: CDR1 SGHNT, CDR2 YYREEE (reference sequence). V was pared by 4 bases and J by 1 base, with 4 bases of the junction left unmatched. In DNA, the CDR3 is TGTGCCAGCAGCCTAAGGACTAGCGGGAACACCGGGGAGCTGTTTTTT. It encodes CASSLRTSGNTGELFF.

The chain carries TRBV6-5 and TRBJ2-7; 9 nucleotides line up with TRBD2. Germline V gene data show CDR1 as MNHEY and CDR2 as SVGAGI. The CDR3 contains 15 residues. V dropped 8 bases and J dropped 7; count of bases not matched to a gene: 15. In DNA, the CDR3 is TGTGCCAGCGCGGCCTCCAGCGGGGGGTGTCTAGAGCAGTACTTC. It encodes CASAASSGGCLEQYF.